These 4 T cell receptor beta chains were all obtained from the same sample, sequenced in a study of blood T cell repertoires in COVID-19. Produced via immunoSEQ multiplex PCR; TCRdb's table is partial and in-frame only. The data contain around 140,000 clones, around 87% of them singletons. The sample comprised PBMCs or T cells enriched from blood (not recorded which). Receptors were obtained from a man aged 55 to 69 who had recovered from COVID-19.

In nucleotides, the CDR3 is TGTGCCAGTAGTATCTCTGTTAGCTCCTACGAGCAGTACTTC. Encoded protein: CASSISVSSYEQYF. The rearrangement uses TRBV19 and TRBJ2-7; D unresolved. V gave up 3 bases and J gave up 0 bases, with 9 bases separating them. This CDR3 region has 14 residues. Germline V lookup: CDR1 LNHDA, CDR2 SQIVND (reference sequence).

The V gene is TRBV6-5, the J gene TRBJ2-4; maybe TRBD1 (6 bases). Germline V gene lookup returns CDR1 MNHEY and CDR2 SVGAGI. This CDR3 is 11 amino acids long. As DNA, the CDR3 is TGTGGGACAGCGTCGGGGTCCATTCAGTACTTC. Its translation is CGTASGSIQYF.

The chain uses TRBV7-2 and TRBJ1-3, with D perhaps TRBD1 (5 bases). Germline CDR1 SGHTA, CDR2 FQGNSA. Trimming removed 1 base from V and 3 bases from J, with 13 bases in between. This CDR3 spans 16 amino acids. As DNA, the CDR3 is TGTGCCAGCAGCTTAGGAAGGAGGGGATATGGAAACACCATATATTTT. Translation gives CASSLGRRGYGNTIYF.

V usage is TRBV2 and J usage is TRBJ1-6, with D uncertain. The ends were cut back, 6 bases at V and 6 bases at J, with 15 bases in the middle. The V gene's germline CDR1 is SNHLY and CDR2 FYNNEI. This CDR3 comprises 15 residues. CDR3 in amino acids: CASRREPGLNSPLHF. The CDR3 bases are TGTGCCAGCAGGAGGGAGCCCGGACTTAATTCACCCCTCCACTTT.